This TCR beta chain was profiled in a study of blood T cell repertoires in COVID-19. Overall study: Samples of COVID-19 (acute and convalescent) were obtained from the United States, Italy and Spain. Sources were T cells, B-cell-depleted T cells, or PBMCs; the material itself was cDNA or gDNA.

V was clipped by 2 bases and J by 2 bases, with 10 bases between them. This CDR3 spans 15 amino acids. Germline values: CDR1 LGHDT, CDR2 YNNKEL (reference sequence). Original processing notes: Amplification from reference gene primers served as the basis for estimated nucleated cell counts. Measured with immunoSEQ multiplex PCR; TCRdb has only the in-frame clones, and not every one. That table furnishes V, J and clone size, whereas the DNA furnished D and trimming. The data contain a few hundred thousand clones, roughly 86% of them singletons. This TCR came from a woman in her 50s with acute or convalescent COVID-19. Sequencing input: peripheral blood. The chain employs TRBV3-1 (or the pseudogene TRBV3-2) and TRBJ2-1, with D perhaps TRBD2 (6 bases). Here the CDR3 DNA reads TGTGCCAGCAGCCAATGGGAGGCCCCCTACAATGAGCAGTTCTTC. Translation gives CASSQWEAPYNEQFF.